Listed here is a single T cell receptor (beta chain). Per the germline V gene, CDR1 is SNHLY and CDR2 is FYNNEI. The CDR3 contains 13 residues. V lost 8 bases to trimming and J lost 0 bases, with 11 bases between them. These data belong to a study of cytomegalovirus exposure and HLA in healthy donors. Primers for the PCR totalled 60 Vbeta and 13 Jbeta. The method was immunoSEQ multiplex PCR; TCRdb's version includes in-frame clones alone and lacks a portion of them. The profile shows roughly 180,000 clones, approximately 80% of them singletons. V gene TRBV2 combines with J gene TRBJ2-7; D call uncertain. The sequence came from a man aged 25-40 years in good health and CMV-seropositive. Source material: PBMCs. CDR3 in DNA: TGTGCCAGCCTTTTCGGTTACTCCTACGAGCAGTACTTC. It yields the protein CASLFGYSYEQYF.